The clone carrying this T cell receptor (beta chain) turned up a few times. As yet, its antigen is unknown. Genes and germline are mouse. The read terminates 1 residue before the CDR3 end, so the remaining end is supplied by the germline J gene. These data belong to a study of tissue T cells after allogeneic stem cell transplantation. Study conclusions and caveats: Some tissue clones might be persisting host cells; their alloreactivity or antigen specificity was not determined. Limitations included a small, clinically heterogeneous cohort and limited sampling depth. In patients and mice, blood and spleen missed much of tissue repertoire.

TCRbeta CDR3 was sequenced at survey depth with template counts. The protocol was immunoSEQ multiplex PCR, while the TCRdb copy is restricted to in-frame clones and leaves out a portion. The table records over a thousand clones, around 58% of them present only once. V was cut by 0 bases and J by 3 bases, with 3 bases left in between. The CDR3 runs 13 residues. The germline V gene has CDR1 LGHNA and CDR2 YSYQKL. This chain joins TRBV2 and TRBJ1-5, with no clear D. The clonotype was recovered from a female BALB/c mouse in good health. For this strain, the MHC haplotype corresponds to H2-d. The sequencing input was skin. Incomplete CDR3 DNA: TGTGCCAGCAGCCAAGAGAGCAACCAGGCTCCGCTT. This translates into CASSQESNQAPL. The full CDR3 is CASSQESNQAPLF.